The next 19 T cell receptor beta chains were all read from a single sample in a study of graft-versus-host responses after intestinal transplantation. These receptors' targets are unknown. The assay was immunoSEQ multiplex PCR, and TCRdb's table has in-frame clones only and misses some. The sample consists of around 55,000 clones, approximately 88% of them appearing once. The input for sequencing was unstimulated CD4+ T cells sorted from spleen or lymph node cells, taken before transplant. The receptor set was obtained from a human donor who was the organ donor for an intestinal transplant.

The V call is TRBV6-4, the J call TRBJ1-1, with D possibly matching TRBD1 (5 bases). V was cut by 6 bases and J by 6 bases, with 14 bases left in between. The germline gives CDR1 MRHNA, CDR2 SNTAGT. CDR3 size: 13 residues. The chain's CDR3 is CASRHGDSSEAFF. CDR3 sequence (DNA): TGTGCCAGCAGACACGGAGACAGTTCTGAAGCTTTCTTT.

The chain joins TRBV9 to TRBJ1-5; tentatively, D is TRBD1 (5 bases). V was clipped by 0 bases and J by 4 bases, with 11 bases between them. This CDR3 has 15 residues. Looked up from germline, CDR1 is SGDLS and CDR2 is YYNGEE. Here the CDR3 reads CASSVDGGGNQPQHF. The DNA of the CDR3 is TGTGCCAGCAGCGTAGATGGGGGGGGGAATCAGCCCCAGCATTTT.

The rearrangement uses TRBV7-3 and TRBJ2-1, with TRBD1 as a possible D gene (5 bases). Germline lookup yields CDR1 SGHTA and CDR2 FQGTGA. This CDR3 contains 15 residues. The V end was cut by 4 bases, the J end by 9 bases, with 19 bases between. This chain's CDR3 is CASSSSDFGQGEQFF. The CDR3 nucleotides read TGTGCCAGCAGCTCCTCCGACTTCGGTCAGGGTGAGCAGTTCTTC. Complete variable domain (other parts from reference TRBV7-3 and TRBJ2-1): GAGVSQTPSNKVTEKGKYVELRCDPISGHTALYWYRQSLGQGPEFLIYFQGTGAADDSGLPNDRFFAVRPEGSVSTLKIQRTERGDSAVYLCASSSSDFGQGEQFFGPGTRLTVL.

In this sample, this clone turned up once. The rearrangement links TRBV4-3 to TRBJ1-2; 8 positions match TRBD1. J gave up 4 bases and V 2 bases, and 3 bases lay outside the gene matches. The CDR3 sequence is 14 residues long. Germline CDR1 reads LGHNA; CDR2 reads YSLEER. The CDR3 region is CASSQRTGLYGYTF. CDR3 DNA: TGCGCCAGCAGCCAACGGACAGGGCTCTATGGCTACACCTTC.

The gene calls are TRBV7-3 and TRBJ2-1; D is unresolved. V was trimmed by 0 bases and J by 12 bases, leaving 12 bases between them. Germline V gene data show CDR1 as SGHTA and CDR2 as FQGTGA. The CDR3 covers 13 residues. The CDR3 DNA follows: TGTGCCAGCAGCTTAACTAGCTACGGTGTGCAGTTCTTC. Protein sequence: CASSLTSYGVQFF.

CDR3 bases: TGTGCCAGCAGTGAGGAGGCGCCCGCCGCCACTGAAGCTTTCTTT. Protein: CASSEEAPAATEAFF. V and J are TRBV2 and TRBJ1-1; D call uncertain. The CDR3 length is 15 residues. Looked up from germline, CDR1 is SNHLY and CDR2 is FYNNEI. The germline V and J ends were trimmed by 3 bases and 4 bases, with 15 bases remaining between them.

The rearrangement uses TRBV5-1 and TRBJ1-1, with 10 bases identical to TRBD1. Germline V gene lookup returns CDR1 SGHRS and CDR2 YFSETQ. Trimming cost V 5 bases and J 12 bases; bases outside gene matches: 10. The length of the CDR3 is 13 residues. The CDR3 spells CASSETGGRETFF. DNA for the CDR3: TGCGCCAGCAGTGAGACAGGGGGCAGGGAAACTTTCTTT. Supplemented by reference TRBV5-1 and TRBJ1-1, the full variable domain reads KAGVTQTPRYLIKTRGQQVTLSCSPISGHRSVSWYQQTPGQGLQFLFEYFSETQRNKGNFPGRFSGRQFSNSRSEMNVSTLELGDSALYLCASSETGGRETFFGQGTRLTVV.

The rearrangement links TRBV18 to TRBJ2-5; D not resolved. This CDR3 is 14 amino acids long. Germline V gene lookup returns CDR1 KGHSH and CDR2 LQKENI. V gave up 8 bases and J gave up 4 bases, with 17 bases separating them. CDR3 in amino acids: CASPRASLIETQYF. The DNA for the CDR3 is TGTGCCAGCCCCCGTGCGAGTCTAATAGAGACCCAGTACTTC.

This clone has more than one count but fewer than ten. The chain has TRBV11-1 and TRBJ1-1; maybe TRBD1 (5 bases). The germline V gene encodes CDR1 SGHAT and CDR2 FQDESV (reference sequence). The CDR3 covers 14 residues. V was clipped by 0 bases and J by 4 bases, with 9 bases between them. The CDR3 is CASSLAGVLTEAFF. CDR3 coding DNA: TGTGCCAGCAGCTTAGCAGGGGTTCTCACTGAAGCTTTCTTT.

This chain uses TRBV7-9 with TRBJ2-5; 7 bases line up with TRBD1. Germline lookup yields CDR1 SEHNR and CDR2 FQNEAQ (reference sequence). This CDR3 is 16 amino acids long. Losses at the gene ends were 6 bases for V and 5 bases for J; bases not matched to a gene: 15. CDR3 amino acids: CASSKHIGQVVETQYF. CDR3 bases: TGTGCCAGCAGTAAACACATCGGACAGGTCGTCGAGACCCAGTACTTC.

The chain carries TRBV28 and TRBJ2-7; 9 bases align to TRBD1. Germline V lookup: CDR1 MDHEN, CDR2 SYDVKM. The V and J ends lost 5 bases and 5 bases, in that order; junction bases with no gene match: 7. This CDR3 has 14 residues. The CDR3 reads CASSRQGGRDEQYF. DNA of the CDR3: TGTGCCAGCAGTCGACAGGGGGGCCGGGACGAGCAGTACTTC.

The CDR3 nucleotides are TGTGCCAGCAGCTGGACAGGGACAGATACGCAGTATTTT. It codes for CASSWTGTDTQYF. The V gene is TRBV7-2, the J gene TRBJ2-3, with 8 nucleotides matching TRBD1. The length of the CDR3 is 13 residues. In germline, CDR1 is SGHTA, CDR2 FQGNSA. V lost 4 bases and J lost 3; bases outside the gene matches: 0.

Only one count was recorded for this clone. The V gene is TRBV5-5, the J gene TRBJ2-2, with D maybe TRBD1 (7 bases). CDR3 length: 16 amino acids. CDR1 SGHKS and CDR2 YYEKEE come from the germline V gene (reference sequence). V was cut by 2 bases and J by 5 bases, with 16 bases left in between. Written as DNA, the CDR3 is TGTGCCAGCAGCTTTAGGGGGGACAGCTCTACCGGGGAGCTGTTTTTT. As protein: CASSFRGDSSTGELFF. The whole variable domain, filled in from reference TRBV5-5 and TRBJ2-2, reads DAGVTQSPTHLIKTRGQQVTLRCSPISGHKSVSWYQQVLGQGPQFIFQYYEKEERGRGNFPDRFSARQFPNYSSELNVNALLLGDSALYLCASSFRGDSSTGELFFGEGSRLTVL.

This clone was counted once. The V gene is TRBV10-3, the J gene TRBJ1-1, with D possibly being TRBD1 (5 bases). Trimming left V 7 bases short and J 3 bases short, with 12 bases between. CDR3 length: 13 residues. Per the germline V gene, CDR1 is ENHRY and CDR2 is SYGVKD. The CDR3 spells CAITRGVDTEAFF. DNA of the CDR3: TGTGCCATCACAAGGGGCGTGGACACTGAAGCTTTCTTT.

The genes are TRBV5-6 and TRBJ2-5, with TRBD2 as a possible D gene (6 bases). Germline CDR1 reads SGHDT; CDR2 reads YYEEEE. The CDR3 has 15 amino acids. Trimming cost V 4 bases and J 3 bases, with 16 bases left between them. The CDR3 bases are TGTGCCAGCAGCCGCGTCACCGGGGGAGAAGAGACCCAGTACTTC. Translating it yields CASSRVTGGEETQYF.

The gene calls are TRBV28 and TRBJ2-7, with D possibly matching TRBD1 (5 bases). The CDR3 sequence is 15 residues long. Per the germline V gene, CDR1 is MDHEN and CDR2 is SYDVKM. Trimming stripped 1 base from V and 0 bases from J, with 10 bases between. The chain's CDR3 is CASSLYYRTSYEQYF. The CDR3 coding sequence is TGTGCCAGCAGTTTATACTACAGGACCTCCTACGAGCAGTACTTC.

This clone was picked up one time. The CDR3 nucleotides are TGTGCCAGCACCTACCTAGCCGGGGTCACCGGGGAGCTGTTTTTT. Protein: CASTYLAGVTGELFF. The chain links TRBV6-1 to TRBJ2-2; D is possibly TRBD2 (5 bases). The CDR3 runs to 15 residues. Germline-derived CDR1 and CDR2 are MNHNS and SASEGT. Trimming stripped 7 bases from V and 4 bases from J, with 16 bases between.

The rearrangement uses TRBV30 and TRBJ1-2; D is uncertain. Trimming removed 5 bases at V and 2 bases at J, with 12 bases between. The CDR3 is made up of 13 amino acids. CDR1 is GTSNPN and CDR2 is SVGIG in the germline V gene (reference sequence). The CDR3 sequence: CAWVPEENYGYTF. CDR3 bases: TGTGCCTGGGTCCCTGAAGAGAACTATGGCTACACCTTC.

The chain joins TRBV7-9 to TRBJ2-7; maybe TRBD2 (5 bases). Germline V gene data show CDR1 as SEHNR and CDR2 as FQNEAQ (reference sequence). The CDR3 has 15 residues. Trimming removed 1 base from V and 1 base from J, with 11 bases in between. The CDR3 protein is CASSLGLGVSYEQYF. The CDR3 nucleotides are TGTGCCAGCAGCTTAGGCCTGGGAGTGTCCTACGAGCAGTACTTC.